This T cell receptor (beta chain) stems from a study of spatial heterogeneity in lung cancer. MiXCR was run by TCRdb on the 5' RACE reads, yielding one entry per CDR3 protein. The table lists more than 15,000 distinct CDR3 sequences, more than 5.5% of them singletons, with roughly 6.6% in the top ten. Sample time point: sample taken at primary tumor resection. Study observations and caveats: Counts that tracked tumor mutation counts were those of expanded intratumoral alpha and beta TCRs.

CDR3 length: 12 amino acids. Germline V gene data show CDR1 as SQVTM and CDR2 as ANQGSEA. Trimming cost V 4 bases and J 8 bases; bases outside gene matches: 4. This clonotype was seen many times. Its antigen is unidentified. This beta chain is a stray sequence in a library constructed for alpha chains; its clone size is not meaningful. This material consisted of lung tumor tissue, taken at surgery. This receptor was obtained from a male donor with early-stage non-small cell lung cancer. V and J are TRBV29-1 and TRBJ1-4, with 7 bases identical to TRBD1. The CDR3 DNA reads TGCAGCGTTGGGACAGGTCGAGAAAAACTGTTTTTT. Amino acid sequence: CSVGTGREKLFF. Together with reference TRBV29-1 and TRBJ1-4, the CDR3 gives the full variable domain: SAVISQKPSRDICQRGTSLTIQCQVDSQVTMMFWYRQQPGQSLTLIATANQGSEATYESGFVIDKFPISRPNLTFSTLTVSNMSPEDSSIYLCSVGTGREKLFFGSGTQLSVL.